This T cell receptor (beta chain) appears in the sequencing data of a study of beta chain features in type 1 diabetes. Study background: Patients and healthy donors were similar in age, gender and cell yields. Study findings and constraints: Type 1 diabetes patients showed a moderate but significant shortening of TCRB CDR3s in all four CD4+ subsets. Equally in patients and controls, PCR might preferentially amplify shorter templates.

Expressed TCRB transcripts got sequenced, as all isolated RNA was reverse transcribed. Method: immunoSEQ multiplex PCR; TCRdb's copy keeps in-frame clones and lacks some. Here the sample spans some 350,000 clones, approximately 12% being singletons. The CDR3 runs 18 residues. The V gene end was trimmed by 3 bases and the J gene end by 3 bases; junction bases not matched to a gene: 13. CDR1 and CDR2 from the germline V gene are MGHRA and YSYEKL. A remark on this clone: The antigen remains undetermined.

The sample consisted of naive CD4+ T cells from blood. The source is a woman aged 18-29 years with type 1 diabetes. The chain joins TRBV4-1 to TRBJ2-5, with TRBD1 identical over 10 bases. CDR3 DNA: TGCGCCAGCAGCCAGTTTCCGGGACAGGGGTATTTAGAAGAGACCCAGTACTTC. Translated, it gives CASSQFPGQGYLEETQYF.